A single sample gave rise to the 10 T cell receptor beta chains below, sequenced in a study of CD8 T cells in ankylosing spondylitis. Study-wide findings and caveats: Eight or nine highly homologous variants made up a TCR beta motif that seemed to typify ankylosing spondylitis blood.

In TCRdb, the 5' RACE reads were re-called with MiXCR into one record per CDR3 protein. The table includes under 950,000 distinct CDR3 sequences, 15% to 20% detected once. Their recognized antigens are unknown. The sequencing sample was made of blood, either unsorted or a sorted T cell fraction (not recorded which). The origin of the receptors is a male donor with ankylosing spondylitis.

The chain has TRBV12-3 or TRBV12-4 and TRBJ1-6; D is perhaps TRBD1 (6 bases). The CDR3 has 14 residues. V was shortened by 7 bases and J by 4 bases, with 11 bases between the two germline ends. CDR3 in DNA: TGTGCCAGCACCCGGACAGATTATAATTCACCCCTCCACTTT. Translating gives CASTRTDYNSPLHF.

This clonotype occurred many times. This chain uses TRBV29-1 with TRBJ2-6; D remains unclear. This CDR3 spans 14 amino acids. CDR1 and CDR2 (germline): SQVTM, ANQGSEA. Trimming shortened V by 5 bases and J by 0 bases, and 8 bases separated the two germline ends. The DNA for the CDR3 is TGCAGCGTTCATTGGGGCTCTGGGGCCAACGTCCTGACTTTC. This translates into CSVHWGSGANVLTF.

The chain carries TRBV7-9 and TRBJ1-1, with TRBD1 as a possible D gene (6 bases). Germline V gives CDR1 SEHNR, CDR2 FQNEAQ (reference sequence). The CDR3 consists of 16 residues. Trimming cost V 5 bases and J 8 bases, with 24 bases left between them. The CDR3 sequence is CASSISLGPGEQEAFF. The CDR3 region has the DNA TGTGCCAGCAGCATAAGCCTAGGGCCAGGGGAACAGGAAGCTTTCTTT.

The rearrangement links TRBV7-3 to TRBJ1-6; 10 bases map to TRBD1. CDR1 SGHTA and CDR2 FQGTGA come from the germline V gene. The CDR3 is 14 residues long. Trimming cost V 5 bases and J 7 bases; bases outside gene matches: 2. This chain's CDR3 is CASSTGQGNSPLHF. The CDR3 region has the DNA TGTGCCAGCAGCACGGGACAGGGGAATTCACCCCTCCACTTT.

The chain uses TRBV5-1 and TRBJ2-1; 13 bases match TRBD2. Germline loops: CDR1 SGHRS, CDR2 YFSETQ. There are 16 residues in the CDR3. J lost 13 bases, V lost 4 bases, and 14 bases had no gene match. In nucleotides, the CDR3 is TGCGCCAGCAGCGTTACTAGCGGGAGGGCCGGTTTGGTTCAGTTCTTC. Amino acids: CASSVTSGRAGLVQFF.

The rearrangement links TRBV3-1 to TRBJ1-1, with a possible D match to TRBD1 (6 bases). Germline CDR1 is LGHDT and CDR2 is YNNKEL (reference sequence). This CDR3 is built from 15 residues. With 6 bases removed from V and 4 bases from J, the gap between germline ends came to 18 bases. CDR3 DNA sequence: TGTGCCAGCAGACCTCTGGCAGGGGAGTTCACTGAAGCTTTCTTT. It encodes CASRPLAGEFTEAFF.

This rearrangement joins TRBV20-1 to TRBJ2-1; 8 nucleotides line up with TRBD2. Germline V gene data show CDR1 as DFQATT and CDR2 as SNEGSKA (reference sequence). Trimming took 3 bases from V and 4 from J; bases not matched to a gene: 8. The CDR3 spans 15 residues. CDR3 region: CSASGWAGGYNEQFF. The CDR3 nucleotides are TGCAGTGCTAGCGGGTGGGCGGGAGGATACAATGAGCAGTTCTTC.

This clonotype turned up a few times. The genes are TRBV7-9 and TRBJ2-7, with unresolved D. Germline loops: CDR1 SEHNR, CDR2 FQNEAQ (reference sequence). Trimming removed 5 bases from V and 4 bases from J, with 21 bases in between. The CDR3 runs to 16 residues. The CDR3 coding sequence is TGTGCCAGCAGCCCCGACCATATGGGATTGCTATACGAGCAGTACTTC. Protein product: CASSPDHMGLLYEQYF.

The chain employs TRBV25-1 and TRBJ1-3; no clear D gene. This CDR3 comprises 13 residues. V was cut by 4 bases and J by 3 bases, with 7 bases left in between. Germline CDR1 and CDR2: MGHDK and SYGVNS. The DNA of the CDR3 is TGTGCCAGCAGTGTGGAGGGTGGAAACACCATATATTTT. This codes for CASSVEGGNTIYF.

The rearrangement joins TRBV11-2 to TRBJ1-1, with D perhaps TRBD1 (5 bases). Trimming cost V 4 bases and J 1 base, with 22 bases left between them. The CDR3 length is 18 residues. Germline V gene data show CDR1 as SGHAT and CDR2 as FQNNGV. The CDR3 DNA follows: TGTGCCAGCAGCTCCCCCCCCGAGGGGCTAATAGGGAACACTGAAGCTTTCTTT. Translating it yields CASSSPPEGLIGNTEAFF.